This paragraph reports one TCR beta chain. Clones were read by immunoSEQ multiplex PCR, and TCRdb kept only the in-frame ones, dropping some. This table has some 160,000 clones, 89% appearing once. The CDR3 consists of 17 residues. Germline V CDR1 and CDR2: SNHLY, FYNNEI. The trim removed 4 bases at V and 1 base at J, leaving 10 bases unmatched. This sample stems from a study of blood T cell repertoires in COVID-19. Study as a whole: Nucleic acid was either cDNA or gDNA, and it came from T cells, B-cell-depleted T cells, or PBMCs.

V usage is TRBV2 and J usage is TRBJ1-1, with 9 bases lining up with TRBD1. The clonotype comes from a man in his sixties with acute or convalescent COVID-19. The sequenced material came from peripheral blood. CDR3 DNA: TGTGCCAGCAGTGCCACCGGGACAGGGTTTCCGAACACTGAAGCTTTCTTT. Encoded protein: CASSATGTGFPNTEAFF.